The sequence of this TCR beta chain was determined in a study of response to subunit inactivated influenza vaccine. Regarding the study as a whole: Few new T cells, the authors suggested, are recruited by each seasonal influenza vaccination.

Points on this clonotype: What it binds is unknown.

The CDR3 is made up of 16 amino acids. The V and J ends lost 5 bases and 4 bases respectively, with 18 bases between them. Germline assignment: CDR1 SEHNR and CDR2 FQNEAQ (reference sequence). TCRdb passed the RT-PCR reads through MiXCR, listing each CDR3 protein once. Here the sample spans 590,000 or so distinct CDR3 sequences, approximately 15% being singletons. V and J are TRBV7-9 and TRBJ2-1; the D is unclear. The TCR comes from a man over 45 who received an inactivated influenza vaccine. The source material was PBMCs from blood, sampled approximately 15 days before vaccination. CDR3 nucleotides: TGTGCCAGCAGCCCAACCGTGGGTAGCCAGTACAATGAGCAGTTCTTC. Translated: CASSPTVGSQYNEQFF.